This TCR beta chain was found in a study of shared clonotypes between healthy human individuals. V was clipped by 2 bases and J by 7 bases, with 13 bases between them. The CDR3 is made up of 14 amino acids. The germline V gene has CDR1 SGHDT and CDR2 YYEEEE. This table comes from immunoSEQ multiplex PCR, and its TCRdb copy is limited to in-frame clones, with some not included. The table lists under 2.5 million clones, 92% of them singletons. V is TRBV5-6 and J is TRBJ2-1, with D perhaps TRBD1 (5 bases). The receptor's source is a man aged 18 to 30 in good health. Some clones in this sample may be carry-over from other donors' samples. The sample was naive CD4+ T cells from PBMCs. Noted subset: CD45RA+ positively selected. In nucleotides, the CDR3 is TGTGCCAGCAGCTTAGACAGAGATACAAATGAGCAGTTCTTC. It encodes CASSLDRDTNEQFF.